This is a list of T cell receptor beta chains from one sample in a study of Graves' ophthalmopathy and Graves' hyperthyroidism. TCRdb redid the calling of the multiplex PCR reads with MiXCR, one entry per CDR3 protein. The sample contains 350,000 or so distinct CDR3 sequences, roughly a sixth of which appear only once. The sequenced material came from peripheral blood. All receptors derive from an adult man with Graves' ophthalmopathy. Both conserved end residues are part of each CDR3. D genes are given only for firm matches. The size of a clone is reported for some rows only, either as once, few or many, or as a class for expanded clones.

>TRBD1|TRBV6-1|TRBJ2-5|many
TGTGCCAGCAGACCACGGACAGGGGCCCAAGAGACCCAGTACTTC
CASRPRTGAQETQYF
>TRBD2|TRBV4-3|TRBJ2-2|few
TGCGCCAGCAGCCAGGGACTAGCGGGAGGAGGGCGGGAGCTGTTTTTT
CASSQGLAGGGRELFF
>TRBD1|TRBV7-6|TRBJ2-2|many
TGTGCCAGCAGCTTAGCCGGACAGGGAGTCGGGGAGCTGTTTTTT
CASSLAGQGVGELFF
>TRBD1|TRBV12-3/TRBV12-4|TRBJ2-7|many
TGTGCCAGCAGTTTCACCGGGACAGGGGTCCTAGCGTCCTCCTACGAGCAGTACTTC
CASSFTGTGVLASSYEQYF
>NA|TRBV12-5|TRBJ2-7|NA
TGTGCTAGTGCCCAAGAGGGGAATCGATACGAGCAGTACTTC
CASAQEGNRYEQYF
>NA|TRBV11-2|TRBJ1-1|many
TGTGCCAGCAGCTATACGGCCACTGAAGCTTTCTTT
CASSYTATEAFF
>TRBD1|TRBV4-1|TRBJ1-1|many
TGCGCCAGCAGCCAAGGATATCGGGACAGGGGATCTGAAGCTTTCTTT
CASSQGYRDRGSEAFF
>NA|TRBV5-1|TRBJ2-5|many
TGCGCCAGCAGCCCCGGCAGGAGAGGACAAGAGACCCAGTACTTC
CASSPGRRGQETQYF
>NA|TRBV6-2/TRBV6-3|TRBJ2-2|NA
TGTGCCAGCAGTTACTACCGGAAGGGAGGCGGGGAGCTGTTTTTT
CASSYYRKGGGELFF
>NA|TRBV20-1|TRBJ1-6|many
TGCAGTGCTAGAGATGACGGCTCCTATAATTCACCCCTCCACTTT
CSARDDGSYNSPLHF
>TRBD1|TRBV15|TRBJ2-7|many
TGTGCCACCAGCAGATGGGACAGGGCCTACGAGCAGTACTTC
CATSRWDRAYEQYF
>TRBD1|TRBV28|TRBJ1-2|NA
TGTGCCAGCAGTTTCGGGACAGGGAGACTTGGCTACACCTTC
CASSFGTGRLGYTF
>NA|TRBV12-3/TRBV12-4|TRBJ2-4|many
TGTGCCAGCAGTTTAGTGGGGTGGCGAGACATTCAGTACTTC
CASSLVGWRDIQYF
>NA|TRBV5-1|TRBJ2-5|NA
TGCGCCAGCAGCTTGGATAAAGGGTTTCAAGAGACCCAGTACTTC
CASSLDKGFQETQYF
>TRBD1|TRBV4-2|TRBJ1-5|many
TGTGCCAGCAGCCACGAACAGGGGGAAGATCAGCCCCAGCATTTT
CASSHEQGEDQPQHF
>TRBD1|TRBV6-1|TRBJ1-2|NA
TGTGCCAGCAGCCTGCGGGGTAGGGGGCGAACGAACTATGGCTACACCTTC
CASSLRGRGRTNYGYTF
>NA|TRBV20-1|TRBJ2-5|NA
TGCAGTGCTAGAGATTGGAGTAGCCAAGAGACCCAGTACTTC
CSARDWSSQETQYF
>TRBD1|TRBV28|TRBJ1-1|many
TGTGCCAGCAGTTTGATACAGGGGGCGAACACTGAAGCTTTCTTT
CASSLIQGANTEAFF
>NA|TRBV6-4|TRBJ1-2|NA
TGTGCCAGCAGTCCGGGGACGGCATCTAGTGGCTACACCTTC
CASSPGTASSGYTF
>NA|TRBV7-3|TRBJ2-2|many
TGTGCCAGCAGCTTCGGGGCGCAGGCGAACACCGGGGAGCTGTTTTTT
CASSFGAQANTGELFF
>NA|TRBV27|TRBJ2-7|many
TGTGCCAGCAGTGCCCGGGACGGAACCTACGAGCAGTACTTC
CASSARDGTYEQYF
>NA|TRBV19|TRBJ1-5|many
TGTGCCAGTGAGTCCCGGCGGGGACAGCCCCAGCATTTT
CASESRRGQPQHF
>TRBD1|TRBV12-3/TRBV12-4|TRBJ2-7|NA
TGTGCCAGCAGTTTTGCCGTGGGGACAGGGGGCTCCTACGAGCAGTACTTC
CASSFAVGTGGSYEQYF
>TRBD2|TRBV7-2|TRBJ2-5|NA
TGTGCCAGCAGCTTAGACGGGGGGGCGAAGACCCAGTACTTC
CASSLDGGAKTQYF
>TRBD2|TRBV9|TRBJ2-5|NA
TGTGCCAGCAGTCACGGGGCTAGCGGGAGGTACCAAGAGACCCAGTACTTC
CASSHGASGRYQETQYF
>TRBD2|TRBV20-1|TRBJ2-7|many
TGCAGTGCTAGACTAGGAGGGACTAGCGGGGTTGAGTACTTC
CSARLGGTSGVEYF
>NA|TRBV25-1|TRBJ2-7|many
TGTGCCAGCAGTGGCGAACCGGGACCTTTTTCCTACGAGCAGTACTTC
CASSGEPGPFSYEQYF
>TRBD1|TRBV7-8|TRBJ2-5|NA
TGTGCCAGCAGCAGATCCCAAGGGACAGCTCAAGAGACCCAGTACTTC
CASSRSQGTAQETQYF
>NA|TRBV7-2|TRBJ2-2|many
TGTGCCAGCAGCCTAGACAGATTCAACGGGGAGCTGTTTTTT
CASSLDRFNGELFF
>NA|TRBV5-1|TRBJ1-1|NA
TGCGCCAGCAGCTTGTTAGGGCCAGTCACTGAAGCTTTCTTT
CASSLLGPVTEAFF
>NA|TRBV29-1|TRBJ2-1|many
TGCAGCGTTGAGTGGAGCTCCTACAATGAGCAGTTCTTC
CSVEWSSYNEQFF
>NA|TRBV7-3|TRBJ2-2|NA
TGTGCCAGCAGCTTCGGCGAAGGGGAGCTGTTTTTT
CASSFGEGELFF
>NA|TRBV7-2|TRBJ2-7|many
TGTGCCAGCAGCTTCCGGGGGTCTGGCTACGAGCAGTACTTC
CASSFRGSGYEQYF
>NA|TRBV20-1|TRBJ2-7|many
TGCAGTGCCACCCCATATTCGGTCGAACAGGGCTTCGATACCGACGAGCAGTACTTC
CSATPYSVEQGFDTDEQYF
>TRBD2|TRBV12-3/TRBV12-4|TRBJ2-2|many
TGTGCCAGCAGTTTAGCTTTGACTAGCGGGGGGGTAAACACCGGGGAGCTGTTTTTT
CASSLALTSGGVNTGELFF
>NA|TRBV9|TRBJ2-6|many
TGTGCCAGCAGCGAACCGGGGGCTGGGGCCAACGTCCTGACTTTC
CASSEPGAGANVLTF
>NA|TRBV30|TRBJ2-7|many
TGTGCCTGGGGGGCCCTCGCCTACGAGCAGTACTTC
CAWGALAYEQYF
>NA|TRBV4-1|TRBJ1-2|many
TGCGCCAGCAGCCAAGCTGGGACTGTCTATGGCTACACCTTC
CASSQAGTVYGYTF
>TRBD2|TRBV11-1|TRBJ2-5|NA
TGTGCCAGCAGCTACCGGACTAGCGGGAGTACTCCTGCGGAGACCCAGTACTTC
CASSYRTSGSTPAETQYF
>NA|TRBV6-2/TRBV6-3|TRBJ1-2|NA
TGTGCCAGCAGTTACACCGGGACCGCGTATGGCTACACCTTC
CASSYTGTAYGYTF
>NA|TRBV12-3/TRBV12-4|TRBJ1-5|many
TGTGCCAGCAGACCCGCAGGGAGTAGCAATCAGCCCCAGCATTTT
CASRPAGSSNQPQHF
>TRBD1|TRBV7-2|TRBJ2-7|many
TGTGCCAGCAGCTTAGACAGGGGTTACGAGCAGTACTTC
CASSLDRGYEQYF
>NA|TRBV7-9|TRBJ1-6|many
TGTGCCAGCAGCCCAGGGACAAGCGGACCCCTCCACTTT
CASSPGTSGPLHF
>TRBD1|TRBV28|TRBJ2-7|few
TGTGCCAGCAGCCCAGGGGGACAGGGAGCCTACGAGCAGTACTTC
CASSPGGQGAYEQYF
>TRBD2|TRBV11-2|TRBJ2-2|NA
TGTGCCAGCAGCCCTATTAGACTAGCGGGAGACACCGGGGAGCTGTTTTTT
CASSPIRLAGDTGELFF
>TRBD1|TRBV27|TRBJ1-1|many
TGTGCCAGCAGAGGGAGGGACAGTGAAGCTTTCTTT
CASRGRDSEAFF
>NA|TRBV6-2/TRBV6-3|TRBJ1-1|many
TGTGCCAGCGGGGTCACAGTCCTAGCCACTGAAGCTTTCTTT
CASGVTVLATEAFF
>NA|TRBV5-1|TRBJ1-2|many
TGCGCCAGCAGCCCTCGATTCCCCGGGGAGAATCCATATGGCTACACCTTC
CASSPRFPGENPYGYTF
>NA|TRBV6-1|TRBJ2-5|NA
TGTGCCAGCGTGCAGGGTTACGACCGTTACCAAGAGACCCAGTACTTC
CASVQGYDRYQETQYF
>NA|TRBV4-2|TRBJ2-7|once
TGTGCCAGCAGCGAAGGCCCGGGTACCTACGAGCAGTACTTC
CASSEGPGTYEQYF
>NA|TRBV6-5|TRBJ1-1|NA
TGTGCCAGCAGTTACCGGAGTCGGAACACTGAAGCTTTCTTT
CASSYRSRNTEAFF
>NA|TRBV9|TRBJ2-7|many
TGTGCCAGCAGCGTAGGGTACCAGCCCTACGAGCAGTACTTC
CASSVGYQPYEQYF
>TRBD1|TRBV9|TRBJ2-2|many
TGTGCCAGCAGCATCAGGGGGGACAGGGGGACCGGGGAGCTGTTTTTT
CASSIRGDRGTGELFF
>NA|TRBV24-1|TRBJ2-4|many
TGTGCCACCAAGTTAGCGGAGGTGGCCAAAAACATTCAGTACTTC
CATKLAEVAKNIQYF
>NA|TRBV20-1|TRBJ2-7|many
TGCAGTGCTAGGGATTGGGGGGCTCTTGAAGAGCAGTACTTC
CSARDWGALEEQYF
>TRBD1|TRBV19|TRBJ1-1|many
TGTGCCAGTACTATACCCGCGACAGGGGGCTCGATCACTGAAGCTTTCTTT
CASTIPATGGSITEAFF
>NA|TRBV28|TRBJ1-5|many
TGTGCCAGCAGTTTCCACACCGTGGGGGGGCTCAATCAGCCCCAGCATTTT
CASSFHTVGGLNQPQHF
>NA|TRBV29-1|TRBJ2-5|NA
TGCAGCGTCGTGCCGCAAGAGACCCAGTACTTC
CSVVPQETQYF
>NA|TRBV25-1|TRBJ2-5|NA
TGTGCCAGCAGTCTCTCCGGTCCAGGGGGGGAGACCCAGTACTTC
CASSLSGPGGETQYF
>NA|TRBV19|TRBJ2-7|NA
TGTGCCAGTAGTGCGCAGGGATTGAGCTACGAGCAGTACTTC
CASSAQGLSYEQYF